The entry below describes one TCR beta chain. Its matching antigen is unknown. TCRdb keeps only in-frame clones here, not all; method: immunoSEQ multiplex PCR. Among about 2.4 million clones, roughly 93% were seen once, and the ten largest hold 0.36%. CDR1 is SQVTM, CDR2 ANQGSEA, per germline. V lost 4 bases, J lost 3 bases, and 13 bases lay in between. The CDR3 runs to 13 residues. These data come from a study of shared clonotypes between healthy human individuals. Findings and limits, study-wide: Sampling used blood alone; tissue repertoires probably differ. The study found about 4.6% of naive CD4 clonotypes shared across a few donors.

All donors qualified as healthy HIV-negative adults and had experienced no recent acute infections or vaccinations. The sequencing input was naive CD4+ T cells from PBMCs. The sample's subset: CD45RA+ positively selected. The genes are TRBV29-1 and TRBJ2-7; D is unclear. The receptor was isolated from a man younger than 30 in good health. Some clones in this sample may be carry-over from other donors' samples. CDR3 region: CSVGVGSHYEQYF. CDR3 in DNA: TGCAGCGTTGGGGTAGGGTCTCACTACGAGCAGTACTTC.